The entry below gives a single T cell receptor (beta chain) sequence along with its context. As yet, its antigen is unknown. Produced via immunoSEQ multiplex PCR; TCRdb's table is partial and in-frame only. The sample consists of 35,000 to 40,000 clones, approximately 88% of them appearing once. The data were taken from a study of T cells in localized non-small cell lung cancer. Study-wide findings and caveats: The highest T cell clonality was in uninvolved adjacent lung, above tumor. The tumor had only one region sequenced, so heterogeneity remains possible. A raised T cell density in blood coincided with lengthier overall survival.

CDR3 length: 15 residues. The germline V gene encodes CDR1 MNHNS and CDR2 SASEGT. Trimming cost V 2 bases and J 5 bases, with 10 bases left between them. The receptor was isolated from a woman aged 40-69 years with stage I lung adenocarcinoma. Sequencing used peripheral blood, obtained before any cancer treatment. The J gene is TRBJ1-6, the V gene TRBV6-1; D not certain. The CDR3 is CASSELMSHNSPLHF. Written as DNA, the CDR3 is TGTGCCAGCAGTGAACTAATGAGCCATAATTCACCCCTCCACTTT.